The 12 T cell receptor beta chains below all came from one sample that was sequenced in a study of identical twins. TCRdb re-derived calls from the 5' RACE reads in MiXCR, one entry per CDR3 protein. The table includes 200,000 to 300,000 distinct CDR3 sequences, 7% detected once. These sequences were also reported in another study, on yellow fever vaccine responses in identical twins.

The sample was memory (CD45RO+) T cells sorted from blood. The receptor source for this set is a woman between 18 and 29 years old in good health.

V is TRBV4-1 and J is TRBJ1-2; D call uncertain. There are 14 residues in the CDR3. V lost 4 bases and J lost 3, with 12 bases in between. The germline V gene encodes CDR1 MGHRA and CDR2 YSYEKL. CDR3 in amino acids: CASSPGPTDYGYTF. CDR3 sequence (DNA): TGCGCCAGCAGCCCGGGTCCTACCGACTATGGCTACACCTTC.

In this sample, this clonotype turned up a few times. The V and J genes are TRBV2 and TRBJ2-2; 7 bases match TRBD2. The V and J ends lost 10 bases and 0 bases, in that order; junction bases with no gene match: 5. Germline V gene data show CDR1 as SNHLY and CDR2 as FYNNEI. CDR3 length equals 14 residues. CDR3 loop: CANKRGSNTGELFF. The CDR3 DNA reads as TGTGCCAACAAGCGGGGATCGAACACCGGGGAGCTGTTTTTT. The full variable domain, with the rest looked up from reference TRBV2 and TRBJ2-2, is EPEVTQTPSHQVTQMGQEVILRCVPISNHLYFYWYRQILGQKVEFLVSFYNNEISEKSEIFDDQFSVERPDGSNFTLKIRSTKLEDSAMYFCANKRGSNTGELFFGEGSRLTVL.

This clonotype occurred a few times. The V and J genes are TRBV19 and TRBJ2-3; D is undetermined. Trimming cost V 7 bases and J 1 base, with 9 bases left between them. CDR3 length equals 13 residues. CDR1 LNHDA and CDR2 SQIVND come from the germline V gene (reference sequence). Here the CDR3 reads CASNLEGTDTQYF. The CDR3 DNA follows: TGTGCCAGTAACCTAGAGGGCACAGATACGCAGTATTTT.

This clonotype showed up many times. The rearrangement links TRBV5-1 to TRBJ2-3, with D perhaps matching TRBD2 (6 bases). The CDR3 is 16 residues long. Germline values: CDR1 SGHRS, CDR2 YFSETQ. V gave up 1 base and J gave up 2 bases, with 14 bases separating them. CDR3 region: CASSLPGSGYTDTQYF. In DNA form, the CDR3 reads TGCGCCAGCAGCTTGCCCGGGAGTGGATACACAGATACGCAGTATTTT.

This clonotype was seen ten or more times. The chain uses TRBV9 and TRBJ2-3; 10 nucleotides match TRBD2. The junction had 12 bases not matched to a gene; V was cut back by 4 bases and J by 4 bases. The germline CDR1 and CDR2 sequences are SGDLS and YYNGEE. The CDR3 is 17 residues long. The CDR3 DNA sequence: TGTGCCAGCAGCCCCCGACCCGGGACTAGCGAGGCAGATACGCAGTATTTT. Residues: CASSPRPGTSEADTQYF.

This sequence joins TRBV12-3 or TRBV12-4 and TRBJ2-6, with TRBD1 identical over 9 bases. This CDR3 is built from 20 residues. J lost 1 base, V lost 3 bases, and 13 bases had no gene match. DNA of the CDR3: TGTGCCAGCAGTTTCTCGGACAGGGGTATAATTAGGTCTGGGGCCAACGTCCTGACTTTC. Its translation: CASSFSDRGIIRSGANVLTF.

This clonotype has more than one count but fewer than ten. The rearrangement uses TRBV15 and TRBJ2-1, with a possible D match to TRBD2 (6 bases). Germline CDR1 LNHNV, CDR2 YYDKDF (reference sequence). This CDR3 has 15 residues. The V and J ends lost 1 base and 10 bases respectively, with 17 bases between them. CDR3 region: CATSRGDLGGWEQFF. In DNA, the CDR3 is TGTGCCACCAGCAGAGGAGATCTAGGAGGGTGGGAGCAGTTCTTC.

This clonotype was seen ten or more times. The rearrangement joins TRBV20-1 to TRBJ1-1; tentatively, D is TRBD1 (5 bases). CDR3 length: 16 amino acids. Trimming stripped 2 bases from V and 6 bases from J, with 22 bases between. Germline V gene lookup returns CDR1 DFQATT and CDR2 SNEGSKA (reference sequence). The CDR3 sequence is CSARSGGLARGAEAFF. CDR3 coding DNA: TGCAGTGCTAGATCCGGGGGATTGGCCCGGGGCGCTGAAGCTTTCTTT.

This clonotype has at least ten counts. The rearrangement uses TRBV12-3 or TRBV12-4 and TRBJ2-7; TRBD1 agrees at 7 bases. V gave up 5 bases and J gave up 5 bases; unmatched junction bases: 12. The CDR3 contains 15 residues. The CDR3 loop is CASSPITGVVNEQYF. In nucleotides, the CDR3 is TGTGCCAGCAGTCCCATAACAGGGGTGGTGAACGAGCAGTACTTC.

Note on this clonotype: A much more abundant neighbour one base away suggests this may be a read error. The CDR3 reads CASSVLADTGELFF. The CDR3 DNA reads TGTGCCAGCAGCGTACTAGCGGACACCGGGGAGCTGTTTTTT. V gene TRBV9 combines with J gene TRBJ2-2; 7 bases agree with TRBD2. This CDR3 contains 14 residues. Trimming took 1 base from V and 3 from J; bases not matched to a gene: 0. The V gene's germline CDR1 is SGDLS and CDR2 YYNGEE.

This clonotype has at least ten counts. The chain uses TRBV12-3 or TRBV12-4 and TRBJ1-4; TRBD1 agrees at 7 bases. J lost 3 bases, V lost 5 bases, and 6 bases had no gene match. The CDR3 consists of 15 residues. CDR3 sequence (DNA): TGTGCCAGCAGTCTCAAACAGGGGTCTAATGAAAAACTGTTTTTT. Protein sequence: CASSLKQGSNEKLFF.

This clonotype has a handful of counts. V usage is TRBV28 and J usage is TRBJ1-4; possibly TRBD1 for D (5 bases). CDR1 and CDR2 from the germline V gene are MDHEN and SYDVKM. Trimming cost V 4 bases and J 8 bases, with 14 bases left between them. The CDR3 has 14 amino acids. The CDR3 coding sequence is TGTGCCAGCAGTTCGGGACTACGGGGAGAAAAACTGTTTTTT. Translation: CASSSGLRGEKLFF.